The 2 T cell receptor beta chains below all came from one sample that was sequenced in a study of T cell changes during pregnancy in multiple sclerosis. Clones were sequenced by immunoSEQ multiplex PCR, and TCRdb holds only the in-frame ones, with some missing. Altogether about 48,000 clones are present, 94% being singletons, with the ten largest covering around 0.5%. Material: CD4+ T cells from peripheral blood mononuclear cells, obtained in the first trimester of pregnancy. The receptors here all came from a female donor with multiple sclerosis, enrolled in a pregnancy study.

The rearrangement links TRBV6-1 to TRBJ2-2; D is possibly TRBD1 (6 bases). The V end was cut by 1 base, the J end by 5 bases, with 17 bases between. The CDR3 spans 17 residues. Per the germline V gene, CDR1 is MNHNS and CDR2 is SASEGT. The CDR3 is CASSEGMRTGRTGELFF. The CDR3 DNA sequence: TGTGCCAGCAGTGAAGGGATGAGAACAGGGCGGACCGGGGAGCTGTTTTTT.

V and J are TRBV7-8 and TRBJ2-2, with D unresolved. CDR1 and CDR2 (germline): SGHVS, FQNEAQ. The CDR3 contains 15 residues. Trimming removed 3 bases at V and 0 bases at J, with 8 bases between. Here the CDR3 DNA reads TGTGCCAGCAGCTTCGGCCTAGCGAACACCGGGGAGCTGTTTTTT. It translates to CASSFGLANTGELFF.